Each of the 10 T cell receptor beta chains below was sequenced from the same sample in a study of human T cells and chemical hapten exposure (dated by TCRdb to the early 2020s). Libraries were prepared through RACE. The reads were generated on a NextSeq 500. TCRdb passed the public sequencing reads through fastp at Q25 and MiXCR, retaining productive beta sequences. Each CDR3 protein gets just one entry, which takes the most common genes and DNA from the rows behind it. This sample comprises 45,000 to 60,000 distinct CDR3 sequences, about a tenth of them detected only once. The top ten hold more than 10% of the sample. Sample time point, as interpreted from the label and publication: patch test 1, 2 weeks after DPC sensitization. Explained via the paper, the treatment or condition label denotes: therapeutic diphenylcyclopropenone sensitization with weekly scalp DPC. The sample consisted of whole blood, taken in connection with sensitization to the hapten diphenylcyclopropenone (DPC). The receptors were gathered from a woman between 40 and 50 years old with alopecia areata. Some clones in this sample may be carry-over from other donors' samples.

This clonotype has at least ten counts. This sequence joins TRBV6-6 and TRBJ1-4; unclear D gene. V was clipped by 6 bases and J by 5 bases, with 4 bases between them. Germline CDR1 MNHNY, CDR2 SVGAGI (reference sequence). This CDR3 spans 11 amino acids. For the CDR3, the DNA is TGTGCCAGCAGCCGGAATGAAAAACTGTTTTTT. Encoded protein: CASSRNEKLFF.

This clonotype was seen ten or more times. The chain uses TRBV6-2 or TRBV6-3 and TRBJ1-1; perhaps TRBD1 as D (6 bases). Germline V gene data show CDR1 as MNHEY and CDR2 as SVGEGT. Trimming cost V 10 bases and J 2 bases, with 14 bases left between them. This CDR3 spans 13 amino acids. CDR3 nucleotide sequence: TGTGCCACCCTGGAGGGGGGAAACACTGAAGCTTTCTTT. Amino acid sequence: CATLEGGNTEAFF.

The gene calls are TRBV6-6 and TRBJ1-1, with D uncertain. CDR1 is MNHNY and CDR2 is SVGAGI in the germline V gene (reference sequence). CDR3 length: 13 residues. Between the trimmed V and J ends, which lost 2 bases and 4 bases, there was a span of 8 bases. This CDR3 is CASSYGVGTEAFF. The DNA of the CDR3 is TGTGCCAGCAGTTACGGAGTTGGCACTGAAGCTTTCTTT.

The chain uses TRBV7-6 and TRBJ2-1; TRBD1 matches 10 bases. CDR3 length: 16 residues. Germline V gene sequence: CDR1 SGHVS, CDR2 FNYEAQ. Unmatched junction bases numbered 8, after V lost 6 bases and J lost 3 bases. CDR3 DNA sequence: TGTGCCAGCAGTTCAAGACAGGGGGCTAGCTACAATGAGCAGTTCTTC. Translation: CASSSRQGASYNEQFF.

The V gene is TRBV27, the J gene TRBJ2-1; D may be TRBD2 (6 bases). CDR1 is MNHEY, CDR2 SMNVEV, per germline (reference sequence). Trimming cost V 0 bases and J 6 bases, with 18 bases left between them. The CDR3 length is 17 residues. The CDR3 nucleotides read TGTGCCAGCAGTTTATCTGGATCCGGGCTAGCGTTCAATGAGCAGTTCTTC. It yields the protein CASSLSGSGLAFNEQFF.

This clonotype was seen a handful of times. V and J are TRBV11-3 and TRBJ1-1; D gene uncertain. Per the germline V gene, CDR1 is SGHNT and CDR2 is YENEEA. The CDR3 totals 14 residues. V was shortened by 3 bases and J by 3 bases, with 11 bases between the two germline ends. Written as DNA, the CDR3 is TGTGCCAGCAGCTTGAACGGGGAGGACACTGAAGCTTTCTTT. It codes for CASSLNGEDTEAFF.

The chain is built from TRBV28 and TRBJ2-7, with a weak D call TRBD1 (6 bases). The V gene's germline CDR1 is MDHEN and CDR2 SYDVKM. The CDR3 spans 15 residues. Trimming took off 3 bases at V and 0 bases at J, with 12 bases between the two ends. CDR3 sequence: CASSLPGTYSYEQYF. The DNA of the CDR3 is TGTGCCAGCAGTTTGCCCGGGACATACTCCTACGAGCAGTACTTC.

At least ten counts were recorded for this clonotype. V usage is TRBV12-3 or TRBV12-4 and J usage is TRBJ2-2, with TRBD1 as a possible D gene (5 bases). Trimming took 4 bases from V and 3 from J, leaving 15 bases between them. The CDR3 has 16 amino acids. Here the CDR3 reads CASSSTAAGYTGELFF. The CDR3 DNA follows: TGTGCCAGCAGTTCCACCGCAGCAGGGTACACCGGGGAGCTGTTTTTT.

This clonotype was seen many times. The rearrangement joins TRBV29-1 to TRBJ2-5; D is uncertain. Trimming took 7 bases from V and 2 from J, leaving 11 bases between them. The CDR3 is made up of 12 amino acids. CDR1 is SQVTM, CDR2 ANQGSEA, per germline. The CDR3 here is CSGRTQQETQYF. CDR3 DNA sequence: TGCAGCGGCCGTACCCAACAAGAGACCCAGTACTTC.

This clonotype was seen many times. The chain is built from TRBV6-2 or TRBV6-3 and TRBJ1-5, with 8 positions matching TRBD1. The germline gives CDR1 MNHEY, CDR2 SVGEGT. The CDR3 covers 14 residues. The trim removed 6 bases at V and 5 bases at J, leaving 6 bases unmatched. CDR3 sequence reads: CASSRQGPDQPQHF. As DNA, the CDR3 is TGTGCCAGCAGCCGACAGGGGCCTGATCAGCCCCAGCATTTT.